The rows below give T cell receptor beta chains drawn from one sample of a study of blood T cell repertoires in COVID-19. The data were produced by immunoSEQ multiplex PCR, yet TCRdb's version contains in-frame clones alone and is incomplete. The sample has 120,000 to 150,000 clones; around 81% are singletons. Material for sequencing was peripheral blood. The origin of the receptors is a man in his 60s with active or convalescent COVID-19. Each CDR3 is given with its conserved first and last residue. Each record gives: J gene, CDR3 length, V gene, CDR3 protein.

TRBJ2-1 15 TRBV10-3 CAISVRGGIDNEQFF
TRBJ1-5 14 TRBV19 CASSRQGDNQPQHF
TRBJ1-1 13 TRBV11-3 CASSYGGRAEAFF
TRBJ2-1 16 TRBV18 CASSPGTGQGNNEQFF
TRBJ1-1 15 TRBV9 CASSAQGASGTEAFF
TRBJ2-3 15 TRBV11-3 CASSFDTSGRDTQYF
TRBJ1-1 13 TRBV2 CASSGERSTEAFF
TRBJ2-5 15 TRBV7-2 CASSSNSGLQETQYF
TRBJ2-7 12 TRBV3-1/TRBV3-2 CASSRSSYEQYF
TRBJ2-5 12 TRBV11-1 CASSFSEETQYF
TRBJ1-5 17 TRBV4-2 CASSQGVGGGSNQPQHF
TRBJ2-3 15 TRBV14 CASSQGGFGTDTQYF
TRBJ1-5 14 TRBV6-5 CASSPTGNNQPQHF